These 19 T cell receptor beta chains were all obtained from the same sample, sequenced in a study of Tregs in tolerant kidney transplant recipients (dated by TCRdb to about 2019). The library was prepared using the immunoSEQ multiplex PCR assay. The clones in this table, taken by TCRdb from immuneACCESS, are in-frame only. Not every clone is retained; where verified, under half of the shortfall comes from an unresolved V gene, and the cause of the rest is unknown. In this sample the table shows 95,000 or so clones, roughly 93% of which occur a single time. Around 1.6% of the sample lies in the top ten. Related donors were used in the transplants with nonmyeloablative bone marrow transplantation, and mixed chimerism was transient in the human trials. Source: CD4+ T cells from blood (PBMCs), taken 12 months after the transplant. Receptors originate from a human patient who received a combined kidney and bone marrow transplant. After a transplant, the donor of the graft may account for some T cells.

This chain connects TRBV7-2 to TRBJ2-2; 9 positions agree with TRBD2. This CDR3 is built from 16 residues. CDR1 and CDR2 from the germline V gene are SGHTA and FQGNSA. J gave up 7 bases and V 2 bases, and 8 bases lay outside the gene matches. CDR3 sequence: CASSLILAGNGGELFF. The CDR3 DNA follows: TGTGCCAGCAGCTTAATCCTAGCGGGGAATGGCGGGGAGCTGTTTTTT.

This chain links TRBV7-8 with TRBJ2-5; TRBD2 matches at 13 bases. With V trimmed by 1 base and J by 3 bases, 11 bases remained unmatched. The germline V gene encodes CDR1 SGHVS and CDR2 FQNEAQ. The CDR3 spans 19 residues. DNA for the CDR3: TGTGCCAGCAGCTTAGGTGGCACTAGCGGGAGGGATTCAGAAGAGACCCAGTACTTC. It codes for CASSLGGTSGRDSEETQYF.

The chain has TRBV4-1 and TRBJ2-7; tentative D call: TRBD1 (5 bases). Germline CDR1 and CDR2: MGHRA and YSYEKL. The CDR3 sequence is 15 residues long. The V gene lost 0 bases and the J gene lost 2 bases, with 11 bases spanning the gap. The CDR3 sequence is CASSQDLPGTYEQYF. The CDR3 DNA follows: TGCGCCAGCAGCCAAGATTTGCCAGGGACCTACGAGCAGTACTTC.

CDR3 amino acids: CASSFNRGVFRRQPQHF. The CDR3 DNA follows: TGTGCCAGCAGCTTTAATCGGGGGGTCTTTAGGCGCCAGCCCCAGCATTTT. This chain connects TRBV5-8 to TRBJ1-5; D may be TRBD1 (5 bases). V lost 2 bases to trimming and J lost 7 bases, with 22 bases between them. Germline V gene sequence: CDR1 SGHTS, CDR2 YDEGEE. CDR3 size: 17 residues.

The rearrangement links TRBV7-2 to TRBJ1-6; 7 bases line up with TRBD1. Germline V CDR1 and CDR2: SGHTA, FQGNSA. Losses at the gene ends were 5 bases for V and 6 bases for J; bases not matched to a gene: 7. There are 15 residues in the CDR3. The CDR3 DNA reads as TGTGCCAGCAGCCGGGGCGACAGGGTTAATTCACCCCTCCACTTT. Protein: CASSRGDRVNSPLHF.

The chain couples TRBV4-2 to TRBJ1-5; D is perhaps TRBD1 (6 bases). This CDR3 has 15 amino acids. The V end was cut by 0 bases, the J end by 5 bases, with 11 bases between. Germline V gives CDR1 LGHNA, CDR2 YNFKEQ. The CDR3 sequence is CASSQDIQGHQPQHF. CDR3 nucleotides: TGTGCCAGCAGCCAAGATATACAGGGCCATCAGCCCCAGCATTTT.

V usage is TRBV7-3 and J usage is TRBJ1-2; D unclear. The CDR3 has 14 residues. Germline loops: CDR1 SGHTA, CDR2 FQGTGA. V was shortened by 0 bases and J by 7 bases, with 12 bases between the two germline ends. The CDR3 is CASSLTDRGTGYTF. As DNA, the CDR3 is TGTGCCAGCAGCTTAACAGACCGGGGAACTGGCTACACCTTC.

Note on this clone: The same CDR3 arises from other DNA sequences in this sample as well. This rearrangement joins TRBV6-6 to TRBJ2-7, with 10 bases that match TRBD2. The CDR3 contains 15 residues. The J segment lost 2 bases and the V segment lost 3 bases, leaving 4 bases of the junction unmatched. The germline V gene encodes CDR1 MNHNY and CDR2 SVGAGI (reference sequence). The CDR3 DNA sequence: TGTGCCAGCAGTTATTCCGGACTAGCGGCCTACGAGCAGTACTTC. Its translation is CASSYSGLAAYEQYF.

The gene calls are TRBV6-6 and TRBJ2-3; TRBD2 matches at 8 bases. Germline V gene lookup returns CDR1 MNHNY and CDR2 SVGAGI (reference sequence). Trimming at V came to 2 bases and at J to 0 bases, leaving 1 base not matched to a gene. This CDR3 is built from 15 residues. The CDR3 coding sequence is TGTGCCAGCAGTTACCCGGGGGGGAGCACAGATACGCAGTATTTT. This sequence encodes CASSYPGGSTDTQYF.

The CDR3 is CASSYPSGPSYNEQFF. CDR3 nucleotides: TGTGCCAGCAGCTACCCTTCTGGGCCCTCCTACAATGAGCAGTTCTTC. V gene TRBV7-2 combines with J gene TRBJ2-1, with D unresolved. Germline CDR1 reads SGHTA; CDR2 reads FQGNSA. V lost 4 bases and J 0 bases, leaving 13 bases between the germline ends. This CDR3 has 16 amino acids.

The V gene is TRBV5-1, the J gene TRBJ2-7; TRBD1 is a possible D gene (5 bases). CDR1 is SGHRS and CDR2 is YFSETQ in the germline V gene. Trimming stripped 8 bases from V and 0 bases from J, with 12 bases between. The CDR3 contains 13 residues. DNA of the CDR3: TGCGCCAGTCTAGACCAGGGCTCCTACGAGCAGTACTTC. It translates to CASLDQGSYEQYF. Drawing the rest from reference TRBV5-1 and TRBJ2-7, the complete variable domain is KAGVTQTPRYLIKTRGQQVTLSCSPISGHRSVSWYQQTPGQGLQFLFEYFSETQRNKGNFPGRFSGRQFSNSRSEMNVSTLELGDSALYLCASLDQGSYEQYFGPGTRLTVT.

This clone occurred once. The V and J genes are TRBV4-2 and TRBJ2-5, with 9 bases identical to TRBD2. The J call may be incorrect, as the DNA end agrees better with TRBJ2-7. The CDR3 has 15 amino acids. Germline CDR1 and CDR2: LGHNA and YNFKEQ. The CDR3 region is CASSLVWAGGDEQYF. The CDR3 bases are TGTGCCAGCAGCCTAGTCTGGGCGGGAGGGGACGAGCAGTACTTC.

The gene calls are TRBV4-2 and TRBJ2-3; D gene uncertain. Germline CDR1 LGHNA, CDR2 YNFKEQ. Trimming cost V 0 bases and J 7 bases, with 20 bases left between them. The CDR3 totals 17 residues. CDR3 sequence reads: CASSQDFRPAVEYTQYF. The CDR3 coding sequence is TGTGCCAGCAGCCAAGATTTCAGGCCTGCCGTCGAATATACGCAGTATTTT.

V is TRBV5-1 and J is TRBJ1-4; TRBD1 is a possible D gene (5 bases). In germline, CDR1 is SGHRS, CDR2 YFSETQ. Trimming took off 0 bases at V and 5 bases at J, with 14 bases between the two ends. This CDR3 is built from 16 residues. The chain's CDR3 is CASSLAQTASNEKLFF. Here the CDR3 DNA reads TGCGCCAGCAGCTTGGCGCAGACAGCATCAAATGAAAAACTGTTTTTT.

The chain joins TRBV11-2 to TRBJ2-7; TRBD1 agrees at 8 bases. Losses at the gene ends were 3 bases for V and 4 bases for J; bases not matched to a gene: 8. Germline V CDR1 and CDR2: SGHAT, FQNNGV. The CDR3 runs to 15 residues. CDR3 bases: TGTGCCAGCAGCTTTATACAGGGGGGACAGTACGAGCAGTACTTC. Translation gives CASSFIQGGQYEQYF. Drawing the rest from reference TRBV11-2 and TRBJ2-7, the complete variable domain is EAGVAQSPRYKIIEKRQSVAFWCNPISGHATLYWYQQILGQGPKLLIQFQNNGVVDDSQLPKDRFSAERLKGVDSTLKIQPAKLEDSAVYLCASSFIQGGQYEQYFGPGTRLTVT.

The rearrangement joins TRBV11-2 to TRBJ1-1; 8 positions agree with TRBD1. Germline V CDR1 and CDR2: SGHAT, FQNNGV. This CDR3 has 15 residues. The ends lost 4 bases at V and 6 bases at J; junction bases unmatched: 10. CDR3 sequence reads: CASSSRTGSWSEAFF. Written as DNA, the CDR3 is TGTGCCAGCAGCTCACGGACAGGGAGTTGGTCTGAAGCTTTCTTT.

This clone has just one count. J is TRBJ1-5 and V is TRBV4-2; D gene unclear. There are 14 residues in the CDR3. The germline gives CDR1 LGHNA, CDR2 YNFKEQ. The V end lost 1 base, the J end lost 7 bases, and 11 bases lay between the germline ends. Here the CDR3 reads CASSQAAVHQPQHF. CDR3 bases: TGTGCCAGCAGCCAAGCCGCGGTCCACCAGCCCCAGCATTTT.

The chain recombines TRBV7-7 with TRBJ2-7; 7 bases are shared with TRBD1. This CDR3 comprises 13 residues. CDR1 SSHAT and CDR2 FNYEAQ come from the germline V gene (reference sequence). With V trimmed by 6 bases and J by 6 bases, 8 bases remained unmatched. The CDR3 protein is CASSHRPGGEQYF. CDR3 in DNA: TGTGCCAGCAGTCATCGGCCAGGGGGCGAGCAGTACTTC.

The chain has TRBV12-5 and TRBJ2-1; D gene ambiguous. Germline CDR1 and CDR2: LGHNT and FRNRAP. The CDR3 loop spans 16 amino acids. V shed 0 bases and J shed 2 bases, with 11 bases lying between them. In nucleotides, the CDR3 is TGTGCTAGTGGTTTGGTACTGGGCAATCCCTACAATGAGCAGTTCTTC. It codes for CASGLVLGNPYNEQFF.